This TCR beta chain was recovered during a study of CD8+CD57+ T cells in acquired aplastic anemia. This clonotype has just a few counts. Genomic DNA templated the TCR beta VDJ and CDR3 profiling. Via MiXCR, TCRdb re-called the reads, giving one row per CDR3 protein. This table has approximately 170,000 distinct CDR3 sequences, around 59% appearing once. The CDR3 runs 13 residues. The V gene's germline CDR1 is MNHEY and CDR2 SVGAGI. V dropped 10 bases and J dropped 1; count of bases not matched to a gene: 2. The source is a human donor in good health, serving as a control. The V and J genes are TRBV6-5 and TRBJ2-2; 8 bases align to TRBD1. Input material: sorted CD4+, CD8+, or CD8+CD57+ T cells (not recorded which) from PBMCs. CDR3 sequence reads: CATGTGNTGELFF. The CDR3 nucleotides are TGTGCCACCGGGACAGGGAACACCGGGGAGCTGTTTTTT.